The rows below give T cell receptor beta chains drawn from one sample of a study of T cells in Graves' hyperthyroidism and ophthalmopathy. TCRdb analysed the multiplex PCR reads with MiXCR anew, one entry per CDR3 protein. The sample contains 600,000 to 700,000 distinct CDR3 sequences, roughly 45% of which appear only once. Sequencing was carried out using peripheral blood or thyroid tissue (not recorded which). The receptors here all came from an adult man with Graves' disease, either hyperthyroidism or ophthalmopathy (not recorded which). The CDR3 runs from the conserved cysteine through the conserved F or W. The D gene is left open where the match is weak. Not all rows give a size; the values are once, few, many and, for expanded clones, a class.

>-|TRBV29-1|many|TRBJ2-7
CSATEGGGLEQYF
TGCAGCGCCACGGAGGGGGGAGGGCTCGAGCAGTACTTC
>-|TRBV19|-|TRBJ1-2
CASSGGHKNYGYTF
TGTGCCAGTAGTGGGGGACACAAAAACTATGGCTACACCTTC
>-|TRBV7-8|many|TRBJ2-7
CASSPSLGSEQYF
TGTGCCAGCAGCCCATCCCTGGGGAGCGAGCAGTACTTC
>-|TRBV7-9|few|TRBJ2-7
CASSLALGEGVSYEQYF
TGTGCCAGCAGCTTAGCGCTGGGGGAAGGGGTCTCCTACGAGCAGTACTTC
>-|TRBV20-1|-|TRBJ2-7
CSARRVGGYEQYF
TGCAGTGCTAGGAGGGTTGGAGGCTACGAGCAGTACTTC
>TRBD1|TRBV5-5|few|TRBJ1-1
CASRQGQDSRNTEAFF
TGTGCCAGCAGACAAGGACAGGACTCGAGGAACACTGAAGCTTTCTTT
>-|TRBV29-1|-|TRBJ1-1
CSVKRRADRTEAFF
TGCAGCGTCAAGCGCAGGGCCGATAGGACTGAAGCTTTCTTT
>TRBD1|TRBV12-3/TRBV12-4|-|TRBJ1-2
CASSRAGGTDGYTF
TGTGCCAGCAGCCGCGCAGGGGGCACGGATGGCTACACCTTC
>TRBD2|TRBV29-1|-|TRBJ2-2
CSVERLAGEVGELFF
TGCAGCGTTGAAAGGCTAGCGGGAGAGGTCGGGGAGCTGTTTTTT
>-|TRBV20-1|-|TRBJ1-2
CSAHNRANYGYTF
TGCAGTGCTCATAACAGAGCTAACTATGGCTACACCTTC
>-|TRBV2|-|TRBJ1-1
CASSGAWGTTEAFF
TGTGCCAGCAGTGGAGCCTGGGGCACCACTGAAGCTTTCTTT
>-|TRBV29-1|-|TRBJ1-2
CSVEVGGAGGYTF
TGCAGCGTTGAAGTGGGGGGCGCAGGGGGCTACACCTTC
>-|TRBV7-2|-|TRBJ1-3
CASSLPGLGDTIYF
TGTGCCAGCAGCTTACCCGGGTTGGGGGACACCATATATTTT
>-|TRBV24-1|-|TRBJ2-2
CATSDLRPSNTGELFF
TGTGCCACCAGTGATTTGCGGCCTTCGAACACCGGGGAGCTGTTTTTT